A single sample is the source of the 3 T cell receptor beta chains below, sequenced in a study of T cells in Graves' hyperthyroidism and ophthalmopathy. From RNA transcripts, TCR beta CDR3 regions were amplified. Carried out on the TCR CDR3, a first-round RT-PCR used the HTBI primer set. TCRdb recomputed calls from the multiplex PCR reads with MiXCR, one row per CDR3 protein. The table has 200,000 to 250,000 distinct CDR3 sequences, about 15% seen once. Sequencing was done on a sample of blood. These receptors came from a man aged 45-65 years with Graves' hyperthyroidism.

This clonotype was counted at least ten times. The chain employs TRBV30 and TRBJ1-6; TRBD1 might be the D (6 bases). Germline CDR1 reads GTSNPN; CDR2 reads SVGIG (reference sequence). The CDR3 loop spans 13 amino acids. V shed 2 bases and J shed 10 bases, with 12 bases lying between them. CDR3 residues: CAWSTGFDSPLHF. The CDR3 bases are TGTGCCTGGAGTACAGGGTTTGACTCACCCCTCCACTTT.

This chain uses TRBV7-2 with TRBJ1-4, with D unresolved. Per germline, CDR1 SGHTA and CDR2 FQGNSA. The CDR3 is made up of 12 amino acids. The V and J ends lost 3 bases and 8 bases respectively, with 7 bases between them. The CDR3 here is CASSFGEEKLFF. CDR3 DNA sequence: TGTGCCAGCAGCTTTGGAGAAGAAAAACTGTTTTTT.

This clonotype was picked up many times. The chain carries TRBV19 and TRBJ2-7, with 11 bases matching TRBD2. J gave up 0 bases and V 5 bases, and 6 bases lay outside the gene matches. The CDR3 runs 16 residues. Germline V CDR1 and CDR2: LNHDA, SQIVND (reference sequence). CDR3 bases: TGTGCCAGTAGTTCCTCAGGGACTAGCGGCTCCTACGAGCAGTACTTC. It encodes CASSSSGTSGSYEQYF.